This TCR beta chain emerged from a study of post-analysis software for immune sequencing data. Findings and caveats of the study: Batch-matched samples strongly co-clustered by F measure. In patients, TRBV5-6, TRBV5-1 and TRBV20-1 belonged to 4 or 5 TRBV segments found more frequently than in controls. The study found significantly lower normalized Chao1 diversity in multiple sclerosis patients than in controls.

The authors incorporated unique molecular identifiers into the TCR beta cDNA libraries. It was from roughly 1.1 to 9.2 million T cells that 530,000 or so cDNA molecules came. One entry per CDR3 protein, called by TCRdb with MiXCR from the PCR reads. The data contain about 760,000 distinct CDR3 sequences, roughly 30% of them seen just once; the ten biggest clones take up 0.56%. V was shortened by 0 bases and J by 10 bases, with 15 bases between the two germline ends. The CDR3 extends over 14 amino acids. The germline V gene has CDR1 SGHRS and CDR2 YFSETQ. This clonotype showed up just a few times. Its specificity is not known.

The sequence came from a girl aged 5-17 years with multiple sclerosis. The rearrangement links TRBV5-1 to TRBJ2-3; a possible D gene is TRBD2 (6 bases). The sequencing sample was made of blood. This CDR3 is CASSLVAERRPQYF. The CDR3 DNA sequence: TGCGCCAGCAGCTTGGTAGCGGAGCGGAGGCCGCAGTATTTT.